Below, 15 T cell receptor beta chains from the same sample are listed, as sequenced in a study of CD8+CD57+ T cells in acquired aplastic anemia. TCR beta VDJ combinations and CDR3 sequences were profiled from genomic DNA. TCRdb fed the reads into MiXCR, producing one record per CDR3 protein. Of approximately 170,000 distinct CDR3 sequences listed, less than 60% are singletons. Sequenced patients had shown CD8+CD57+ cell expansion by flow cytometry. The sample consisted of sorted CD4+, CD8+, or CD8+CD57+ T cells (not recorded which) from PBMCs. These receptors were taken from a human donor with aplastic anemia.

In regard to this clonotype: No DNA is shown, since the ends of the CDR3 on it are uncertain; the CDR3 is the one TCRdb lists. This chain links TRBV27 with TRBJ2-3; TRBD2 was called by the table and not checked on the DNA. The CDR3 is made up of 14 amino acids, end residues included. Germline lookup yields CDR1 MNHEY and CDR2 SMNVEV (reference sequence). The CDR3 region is CASSSSGGPYTQYF.

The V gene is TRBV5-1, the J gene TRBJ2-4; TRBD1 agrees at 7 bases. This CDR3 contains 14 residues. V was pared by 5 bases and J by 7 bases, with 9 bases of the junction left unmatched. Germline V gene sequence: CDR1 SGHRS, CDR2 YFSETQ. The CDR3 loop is CASRVDRVWNIQYF. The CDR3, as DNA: TGCGCCAGCAGAGTTGACAGGGTGTGGAACATTCAGTACTTC.

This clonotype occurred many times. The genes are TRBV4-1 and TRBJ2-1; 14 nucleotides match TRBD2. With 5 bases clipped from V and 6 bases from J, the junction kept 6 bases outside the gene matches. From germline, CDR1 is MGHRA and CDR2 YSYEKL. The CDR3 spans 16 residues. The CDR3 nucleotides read TGCGCCAGCAGCATCCGACTAGCGGGAGGGCCCAATGAGCAGTTCTTC. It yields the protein CASSIRLAGGPNEQFF.

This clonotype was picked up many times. This CDR3 reads CASSVAPGSSYNEQFF. The CDR3 nucleotides read TGTGCCAGCAGCGTAGCACCGGGCAGCTCCTACAATGAGCAGTTCTTC. This chain uses TRBV9 with TRBJ2-1, with unresolved D. CDR3 length: 16 residues. The ends were cut back, 0 bases at V and 0 bases at J, with 10 bases in the middle. CDR1 SGDLS and CDR2 YYNGEE come from the germline V gene.

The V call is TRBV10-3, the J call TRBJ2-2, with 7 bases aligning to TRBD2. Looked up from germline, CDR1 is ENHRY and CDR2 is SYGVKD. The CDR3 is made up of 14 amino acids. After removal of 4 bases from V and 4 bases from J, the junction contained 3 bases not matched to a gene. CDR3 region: CAISAKRGTGELFF. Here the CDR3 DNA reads TGTGCCATCAGTGCGAAGCGGGGCACCGGGGAGCTGTTTTTT.

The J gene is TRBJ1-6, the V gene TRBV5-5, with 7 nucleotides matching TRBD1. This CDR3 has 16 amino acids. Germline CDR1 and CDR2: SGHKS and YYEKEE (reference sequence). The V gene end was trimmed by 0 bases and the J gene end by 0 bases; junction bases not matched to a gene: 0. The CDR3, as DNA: TGTGCCAGCAGCTTGGCAGGGGGCTCCTATAATTCACCCCTCCACTTT. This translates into CASSLAGGSYNSPLHF.

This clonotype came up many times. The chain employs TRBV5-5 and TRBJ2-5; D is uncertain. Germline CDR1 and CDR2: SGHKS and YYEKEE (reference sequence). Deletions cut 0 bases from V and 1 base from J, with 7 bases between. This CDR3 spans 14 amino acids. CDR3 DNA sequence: TGTGCCAGCAGCTTGGGGCTGCTCCAAGAGACCCAGTACTTC. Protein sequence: CASSLGLLQETQYF.

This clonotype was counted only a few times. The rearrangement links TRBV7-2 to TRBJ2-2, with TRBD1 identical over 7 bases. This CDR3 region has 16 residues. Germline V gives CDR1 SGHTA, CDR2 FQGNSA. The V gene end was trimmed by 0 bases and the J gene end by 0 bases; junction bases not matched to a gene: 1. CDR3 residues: CASSLARGSNTGELFF. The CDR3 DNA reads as TGTGCCAGCAGCTTAGCCAGGGGGTCGAACACCGGGGAGCTGTTTTTT. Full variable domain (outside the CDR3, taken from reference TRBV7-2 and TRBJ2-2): GAGVSQSPSNKVTEKGKDVELRCDPISGHTALYWYRQSLGQGLEFLIYFQGNSAPDKSGLPSDRFSAERTGGSVSTLTIQRTQQEDSAVYLCASSLARGSNTGELFFGEGSRLTVL.

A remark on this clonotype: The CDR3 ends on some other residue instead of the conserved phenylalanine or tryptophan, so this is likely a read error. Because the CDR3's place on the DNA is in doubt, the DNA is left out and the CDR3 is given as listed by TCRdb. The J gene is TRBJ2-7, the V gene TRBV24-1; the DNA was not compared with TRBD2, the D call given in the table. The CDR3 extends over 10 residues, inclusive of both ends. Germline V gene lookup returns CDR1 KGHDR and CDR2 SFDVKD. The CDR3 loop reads CATSDTTGTS.

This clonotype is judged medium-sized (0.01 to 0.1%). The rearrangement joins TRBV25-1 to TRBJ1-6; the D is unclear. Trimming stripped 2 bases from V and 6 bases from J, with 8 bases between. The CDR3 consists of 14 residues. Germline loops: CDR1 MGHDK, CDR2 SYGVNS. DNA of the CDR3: TGTGCCAGCAGTGAAGGGCGGAGTAATTCACCCCTCCACTTT. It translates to CASSEGRSNSPLHF.

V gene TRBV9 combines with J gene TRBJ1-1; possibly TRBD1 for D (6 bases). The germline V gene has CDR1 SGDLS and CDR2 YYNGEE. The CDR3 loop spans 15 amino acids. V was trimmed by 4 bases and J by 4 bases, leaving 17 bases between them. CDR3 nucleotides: TGTGCCAGCAGCCCAGAGGGGGGCGAAGGCACTGAAGCTTTCTTT. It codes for CASSPEGGEGTEAFF. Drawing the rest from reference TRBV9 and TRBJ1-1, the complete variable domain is DSGVTQTPKHLITATGQRVTLRCSPRSGDLSVYWYQQSLDQGLQFLIQYYNGEERAKGNILERFSAQQFPDLHSELNLSSLELGDSALYFCASSPEGGEGTEAFFGQGTRLTVV.

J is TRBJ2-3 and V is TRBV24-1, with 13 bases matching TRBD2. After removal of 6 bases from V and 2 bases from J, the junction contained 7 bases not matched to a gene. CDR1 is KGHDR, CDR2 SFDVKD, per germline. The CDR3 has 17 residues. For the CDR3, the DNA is TGTGCCACCAGTTCCAGTGGGACTAGCGGGAACACAGATACGCAGTATTTT. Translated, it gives CATSSSGTSGNTDTQYF.

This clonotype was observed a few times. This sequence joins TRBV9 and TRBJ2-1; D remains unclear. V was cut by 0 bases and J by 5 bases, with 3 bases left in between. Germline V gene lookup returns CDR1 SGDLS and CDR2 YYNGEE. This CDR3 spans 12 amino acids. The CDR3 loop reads CASSVEDNEQFF. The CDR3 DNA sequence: TGTGCCAGCAGCGTAGAAGACAATGAGCAGTTCTTC.

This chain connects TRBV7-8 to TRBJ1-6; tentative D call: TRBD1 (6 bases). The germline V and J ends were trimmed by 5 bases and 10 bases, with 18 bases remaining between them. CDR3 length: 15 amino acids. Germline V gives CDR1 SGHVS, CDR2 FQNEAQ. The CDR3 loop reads CASSHRTVVGSPLHF. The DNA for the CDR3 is TGTGCCAGCAGCCATCGGACAGTGGTAGGGTCACCCCTCCACTTT.

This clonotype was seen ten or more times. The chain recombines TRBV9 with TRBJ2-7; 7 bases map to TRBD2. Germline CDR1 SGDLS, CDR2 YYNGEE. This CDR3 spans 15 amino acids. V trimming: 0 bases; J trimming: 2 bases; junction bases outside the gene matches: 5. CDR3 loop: CASSVAPAGTYEQYF. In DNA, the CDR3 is TGTGCCAGCAGCGTAGCTCCAGCGGGGACCTACGAGCAGTACTTC.